Described below is a single T cell receptor beta chain sequence and its context. This clonotype was recorded a few times. What antigen it recognizes has not been identified. Qualities for individual bases were not recorded, and no much larger clone is one base off. These data come from a study of post-analysis software for immune sequencing data (dated by TCRdb to the mid-2010s). Notes on the research overall: Disease courses on record covered relapsing-remitting, secondary progressive and progressive-relapsing multiple sclerosis, though some patients had no subtype annotation. A subset of samples was prepared in parallel using single-end sample barcoding, then pooled and co-amplified after Illumina adapter ligation. The patient repertoires were compared against about 10 previously published healthy control repertoires obtained from donors aged about 6 to 26 years.

The paper as a whole reports these results and caveats: Compared with controls, multiple sclerosis patients had significantly lower normalized Chao1 diversity, a finding suggesting substantial peripheral T-cell clonal expansion. Strong co-clustering of samples prepared in the same batch was shown by direct clustering with F measure, prompting a batch-effect correction. Significantly higher frequencies in patients than in controls were found for five TRBV segments, including TRBV5-6, TRBV5-1 and TRBV20-1. The control group was slightly older than the multiple sclerosis patient group.

Libraries were made using PCR. TCRdb shows the sequencer as Illumina HiSeq 2500. Unique molecular identifiers were incorporated into TCR beta cDNA libraries to reduce PCR and sequencing biases. Every 1 to 10 million input T cells yielded approximately 500,000 cDNA molecules, meaning each molecule approximated one T cell. The patient libraries were prepared and sequenced with the same protocol used for the earlier healthy control dataset. Within a given batch, samples were prepared together, multiplexed and sequenced on the same HiSeq lane. Turning to the authors' computational methods: MIGEC was used to process the raw barcoded reads, and molecular identifier groups with only a single read were discarded before consensus assembly and CDR3 extraction. Clonotype tables were post-analysed with VDJtools, normalizing diversity by down-sampling all datasets to the smallest sample size. In repertoire overlap clustering, CDR3 amino acid sequences, but not nucleotide sequences, were matched to correct batch-related cross-sample contamination. The public reads were run again by TCRdb, first through fastp at Q25 and then through MiXCR, and only productive beta chains were kept. Every entry covers one CDR3 protein and lists the most common genes and DNA from its rows. These V and J calls are TCRdb output, not the study's own analysis. This sample has roughly 800,000 distinct CDR3 sequences in its table, and about 53% of those were observed once. Approximately 4.5% of the sample belongs to the ten largest clones.

Trimming removed 3 bases from V and 0 bases from J; the gene matches leave 4 bases unexplained. From the cysteine through the phenylalanine, the CDR3 covers 14 amino acids. The retained sequence is limited to the CDR3, 42 bases, with the frame set at the first base. For CDR1 and CDR2, the germline V gene (reference sequence) lists DFQATT and SNEGSKA. To demonstrate the VDJtools post-analysis software, the study profiled TCR beta repertoires from the peripheral blood of under 15 young patients with multiple sclerosis. The multiple sclerosis patients were children and adolescents between roughly 6 and 16 years of age.

The specimen was blood. The clonotype was recovered from a girl under 18 with multiple sclerosis. The chain couples TRBV20-1 to TRBJ2-7; 8 central nucleotides agree with TRBD2. The DNA reads as follows: TGCAGTGCTAGGACGGGGGGGAGCTCCTACGAGCAGTACTTC. Translated, it reads CSARTGGSSYEQYF.